Listed here are 32 T cell receptor beta chains from one sample, sequenced in a study of T cell responses to AZD1222 COVID-19 vaccine. Measured with immunoSEQ multiplex PCR; TCRdb has only the in-frame clones, and not every one. This table has 100,000 to 150,000 clones, approximately 94% appearing once. Sequenced material: peripheral blood, taken 28 days after the second AZD1222 dose. The receptor set was obtained from an adult who received the AZD1222 COVID-19 vaccine.

The chain joins TRBV3-1 (or the pseudogene TRBV3-2) to TRBJ2-1, with 13 positions matching TRBD2. Losses at the gene ends were 4 bases for V and 0 bases for J; bases not matched to a gene: 3. Germline lookup yields CDR1 LGHDT and CDR2 YNNKEL (reference sequence). The CDR3 length is 17 residues. The CDR3 here is CASSLRTSGSSYNEQFF. The CDR3 DNA reads TGTGCCAGCAGCCTCAGGACTAGCGGGAGCTCCTACAATGAGCAGTTCTTC.

This chain connects TRBV2 to TRBJ2-7; D might be TRBD2 (6 bases). V was pared by 7 bases and J by 6 bases, with 16 bases between. CDR1 and CDR2 (germline): SNHLY, FYNNEI. The CDR3 spans 13 residues. CDR3 sequence (DNA): TGTGCCAGCATGCCGGGAGTTGAGGTCGAGCAGTACTTC. It translates to CASMPGVEVEQYF.

V is TRBV4-1 and J is TRBJ1-1, with 7 nucleotides matching TRBD1. After removal of 3 bases from V and 1 base from J, the junction contained 5 bases not matched to a gene. The CDR3 contains 15 residues. Germline loops: CDR1 MGHRA, CDR2 YSYEKL. The CDR3 nucleotides read TGCGCCAGCAGCCATGCCGGGACAGAGAACACTGAAGCTTTCTTT. Its protein is CASSHAGTENTEAFF.

This clone is a singleton in its sample. The genes are TRBV14 and TRBJ2-3, with TRBD2 matching over 7 bases. Germline V gene lookup returns CDR1 SGHDN and CDR2 FVKESK. V lost 6 bases, J lost 3 bases, and 3 bases stayed unmatched. This CDR3 is built from 13 residues. The CDR3, as DNA: TGTGCCAGCAGAGGAGCGGGGACAGATACGCAGTATTTT. Protein product: CASRGAGTDTQYF.

The chain is built from TRBV19 and TRBJ2-2; maybe TRBD1 (5 bases). The V gene lost 1 base and the J gene lost 4 bases, with 16 bases spanning the gap. CDR1 is LNHDA and CDR2 is SQIVND in the germline V gene (reference sequence). The CDR3 consists of 17 residues. The CDR3 sequence is CASSIVSRVPRTGELFF. The CDR3 DNA reads as TGTGCCAGTAGTATAGTGAGCAGGGTTCCACGCACCGGGGAGCTGTTTTTT.

The chain employs TRBV6-5 and TRBJ2-1, with D perhaps matching TRBD1 (7 bases). The CDR3 is 14 residues long. Looked up from germline, CDR1 is MNHEY and CDR2 is SVGAGI. Trimming left V 6 bases short and J 8 bases short, with 17 bases between. In DNA, the CDR3 is TGTGCCAGCAGCATCGCGGGACAGCTGGATGAGCAGTTCTTC. As protein: CASSIAGQLDEQFF.

The chain carries TRBV11-3 and TRBJ2-1, with D uncertain. Trimming removed 0 bases from V and 6 bases from J, with 6 bases in between. Germline V gives CDR1 SGHNT, CDR2 YENEEA. This CDR3 is 13 amino acids long. As DNA, the CDR3 is TGTGCCAGCAGCTTAGATAGCCTCAATGAGCAGTTCTTC. Amino acids: CASSLDSLNEQFF.

This rearrangement joins TRBV7-2 to TRBJ1-1; 7 bases match TRBD1. This CDR3 has 17 residues. Per germline, CDR1 SGHTA and CDR2 FQGNSA. J was trimmed by 4 bases and V by 0 bases; bases with no gene match: 11. The CDR3 region is CASSLAWRGRIVTEAFF. The CDR3 nucleotides read TGTGCCAGCAGCTTAGCGTGGAGGGGGCGAATAGTCACTGAAGCTTTCTTT.

In DNA form, the CDR3 reads TGTGCCAGCAGCTTACCTACTAGCGGGAGTAGGACAGATACGCAGTATTTT. It codes for CASSLPTSGSRTDTQYF. The rearrangement joins TRBV7-8 to TRBJ2-3, with 11 bases matching TRBD2. The junction had 7 bases not matched to a gene; V was cut back by 2 bases and J by 3 bases. The germline V gene encodes CDR1 SGHVS and CDR2 FQNEAQ. This CDR3 spans 17 amino acids.

The sample holds one count of this clone. The V gene is TRBV27, the J gene TRBJ1-3; no reliable D call. Germline V gives CDR1 MNHEY, CDR2 SMNVEV (reference sequence). Trimming left V 6 bases short and J 4 bases short, with 4 bases between. This CDR3 region has 11 residues. CDR3 loop: CASSRGNTIYF. DNA for the CDR3: TGTGCCAGCAGCCGAGGAAACACCATATATTTT.

The V and J genes are TRBV19 and TRBJ1-1; a possible D gene is TRBD1 (5 bases). The CDR3 totals 13 residues. The V end was cut by 5 bases, the J end by 11 bases, with 18 bases between. The V gene's germline CDR1 is LNHDA and CDR2 SQIVND (reference sequence). This chain's CDR3 is CASSVQDPRGAFF. In DNA, the CDR3 is TGTGCCAGTAGTGTGCAGGACCCGCGGGGGGCTTTCTTT. Complete variable domain (other parts from reference TRBV19 and TRBJ1-1): DGGITQSPKYLFRKEGQNVTLSCEQNLNHDAMYWYRQDPGQGLRLIYYSQIVNDFQKGDIAEGYSVSREKKESFPLTVTSAQKNPTAFYLCASSVQDPRGAFFGQGTRLTVV.

This clone was detected once. The rearrangement uses TRBV5-1 and TRBJ1-2; D not certain. CDR1 and CDR2 from the germline V gene are SGHRS and YFSETQ. The CDR3 spans 13 residues. Trimming removed 1 base from V and 3 bases from J, with 7 bases in between. The CDR3 nucleotides read TGCGCCAGCAGCTTGATCGTAGACTATGGCTACACCTTC. Protein product: CASSLIVDYGYTF.

The chain couples TRBV4-2 to TRBJ2-7; 10 bases are a match to TRBD2. This CDR3 contains 15 residues. In germline, CDR1 is LGHNA, CDR2 YNFKEQ. J gave up 5 bases and V 3 bases, and 7 bases lay outside the gene matches. The CDR3 DNA follows: TGTGCCAGCAGCCATCAACTAGCGGGGCCCCACGAGCAGTACTTC. Amino acids: CASSHQLAGPHEQYF.

J is TRBJ1-6 and V is TRBV25-1; D is unresolved. CDR3 length: 13 residues. Trimming left V 9 bases short and J 7 bases short, with 13 bases between. The germline V gene has CDR1 MGHDK and CDR2 SYGVNS. Here the CDR3 reads CASGWQANSPLHF. The CDR3 bases are TGTGCCAGTGGGTGGCAGGCCAATTCACCCCTCCACTTT.

The J gene is TRBJ1-1, the V gene TRBV6-5, with TRBD1 matching 8 bases. The CDR3 totals 13 residues. With V trimmed by 5 bases and J by 4 bases, 3 bases remained unmatched. Germline V gives CDR1 MNHEY, CDR2 SVGAGI. The CDR3 nucleotides are TGTGCCAGCAGTCAGGGGGCCGTCACTGAAGCTTTCTTT. Its translation is CASSQGAVTEAFF.

The chain uses TRBV27 and TRBJ2-5; the match to TRBD2 covers 10 bases. The V gene's germline CDR1 is MNHEY and CDR2 SMNVEV (reference sequence). CDR3 length equals 16 residues. V lost 1 base, J lost 5 bases, and 7 bases stayed unmatched. CDR3 sequence reads: CASSLFSLAGHETQYF. The CDR3 coding sequence is TGTGCCAGCAGTTTATTCTCACTAGCGGGGCACGAGACCCAGTACTTC.

This clone appeared a single time. The CDR3 protein is CASSPGSRETQYF. CDR3 nucleotide sequence: TGTGCCAGCAGCCCGGGTAGCCGGGAGACCCAGTACTTC. The genes are TRBV7-9 and TRBJ2-5; D is undetermined. Trimming pared 5 bases from V and 5 bases from J, leaving 12 bases between. Germline lookup yields CDR1 SEHNR and CDR2 FQNEAQ (reference sequence). The CDR3 runs to 13 residues. The complete variable domain, with remaining parts taken from reference TRBV7-9 and TRBJ2-5, reads DTGVSQNPRHKITKRGQNVTFRCDPISEHNRLYWYRQTLGQGPEFLTYFQNEAQLEKSRLLSDRFSAERPKGSFSTLEIQRTEQGDSAMYLCASSPGSRETQYFGPGTRLLVL.

The chain has TRBV5-4 and TRBJ2-3, with 7 bases fitting TRBD2. The CDR3 consists of 15 residues. V lost 3 bases, J lost 0 bases, and 4 bases stayed unmatched. Per germline, CDR1 SGHNT and CDR2 YYREEE (reference sequence). This CDR3 reads CASSSSGTSTDTQYF. CDR3 bases: TGTGCCAGCAGCTCGAGCGGGACTAGCACAGATACGCAGTATTTT.

This chain connects TRBV27 to TRBJ2-1; 7 bases line up with TRBD2. Germline V gene data show CDR1 as MNHEY and CDR2 as SMNVEV (reference sequence). The V and J ends lost 6 bases and 0 bases, in that order; junction bases with no gene match: 5. This CDR3 has 15 amino acids. CDR3 nucleotides: TGTGCCAGCAGCCCACTAGCGTCCTCCTACAATGAGCAGTTCTTC. It encodes CASSPLASSYNEQFF.

The chain uses TRBV7-2 and TRBJ2-1; D is possibly TRBD1 or TRBD2 (5 bases each). This CDR3 has 15 amino acids. The V end lost 2 bases, the J end lost 7 bases, and 15 bases lay between the germline ends. The germline V gene encodes CDR1 SGHTA and CDR2 FQGNSA. The CDR3 coding sequence is TGTGCCAGCAGCTTATCCCCGAGAGGGGAGAATGAGCAGTTCTTC. It codes for CASSLSPRGENEQFF.

J is TRBJ1-4 and V is TRBV5-1; D possibly corresponds to TRBD1 (6 bases). CDR3 length equals 14 residues. V was trimmed by 5 bases and J by 2 bases, leaving 10 bases between them. Germline V gives CDR1 SGHRS, CDR2 YFSETQ. Here the CDR3 reads CASRGGQTNEKLFF. The CDR3 nucleotides read TGCGCCAGCAGGGGCGGACAGACTAATGAAAAACTGTTTTTT.

The chain combines TRBV14 with TRBJ2-5; perhaps TRBD1 as D (6 bases). The CDR3 consists of 14 residues. The V gene's germline CDR1 is SGHDN and CDR2 FVKESK. V was shortened by 1 base and J by 7 bases, with 13 bases between the two germline ends. CDR3 protein: CASSQALLGGTQYF. CDR3 sequence (DNA): TGTGCCAGCAGCCAAGCTCTTTTAGGGGGGACCCAGTACTTC.

This sequence joins TRBV19 and TRBJ2-3; 8 bases agree with TRBD2. The CDR3 has 13 residues. CDR1 is LNHDA and CDR2 is SQIVND in the germline V gene (reference sequence). Germline trimming cut 11 bases from V and 2 bases from J; bases unmatched to any gene: 6. CDR3 in amino acids: CAVGGVHTDTQYF. CDR3 bases: TGTGCCGTCGGGGGGGTGCACACAGATACGCAGTATTTT.

The chain uses TRBV28 and TRBJ1-5; a possible D gene is TRBD1 (5 bases). With 6 bases removed from V and 6 bases from J, the gap between germline ends came to 21 bases. This CDR3 comprises 16 residues. Germline-derived CDR1 and CDR2 are MDHEN and SYDVKM. The DNA of the CDR3 is TGTGCCAGCAGGCTCTCTCACGGGGGTCAAGTTCAGCCCCAGCATTTT. Encoded protein: CASRLSHGGQVQPQHF.

The chain is built from TRBV30 and TRBJ1-3; D is unresolved. The CDR3 consists of 12 residues. Trimming cost V 5 bases and J 3 bases, with 8 bases left between them. The germline V gene has CDR1 GTSNPN and CDR2 SVGIG (reference sequence). This CDR3 reads CAWATIGNTIYF. The CDR3 DNA reads TGTGCCTGGGCCACAATTGGAAACACCATATATTTT.

This clone was counted a single time. The V gene is TRBV7-3, the J gene TRBJ2-3; 7 nucleotides line up with TRBD2. Germline trimming cut 2 bases from V and 6 bases from J; bases unmatched to any gene: 5. The CDR3 loop spans 14 amino acids. The germline V gene has CDR1 SGHTA and CDR2 FQGTGA. CDR3 nucleotides: TGTGCCAGCAGCTTAGGCGGGAGCGTTGATACGCAGTATTTT. Protein product: CASSLGGSVDTQYF. The full variable domain, with the rest looked up from reference TRBV7-3 and TRBJ2-3, is GAGVSQTPSNKVTEKGKYVELRCDPISGHTALYWYRQSLGQGPEFLIYFQGTGAADDSGLPNDRFFAVRPEGSVSTLKIQRTERGDSAVYLCASSLGGSVDTQYFGPGTRLTVL.

The gene calls are TRBV19 and TRBJ1-2; 8 nucleotides line up with TRBD1. The CDR3 is 14 amino acids. V lost 6 bases to trimming and J lost 4 bases; unmatched junction nucleotides: 7. The germline gives CDR1 LNHDA, CDR2 SQIVND (reference sequence). The CDR3 sequence: CASSQTGEAYGYTF. In DNA form, the CDR3 reads TGTGCCAGTAGCCAGACAGGGGAGGCCTATGGCTACACCTTC.

This chain's CDR3 is CASSPGQSGYTF. The CDR3 nucleotides read TGTGCCAGCAGTCCCGGACAAAGTGGCTACACCTTC. The rearrangement joins TRBV6-6 to TRBJ1-2; maybe TRBD1 (5 bases). Germline V lookup: CDR1 MNHNY, CDR2 SVGAGI (reference sequence). The CDR3 is made up of 12 amino acids. V was clipped by 5 bases and J by 7 bases, with 11 bases between them.

CDR3 DNA sequence: TGCGCCAGCAGCTTGGCCGGGACAGGGGTCGACATGAACACTGAAGCTTTCTTT. Amino acid sequence: CASSLAGTGVDMNTEAFF. The chain uses TRBV5-1 and TRBJ1-1, with 10 bases matching TRBD1. V dropped 0 bases and J dropped 0; count of bases not matched to a gene: 8. This CDR3 comprises 18 residues. The V gene's germline CDR1 is SGHRS and CDR2 YFSETQ.

The gene calls are TRBV7-2 and TRBJ2-3; no definite D call. The CDR3 consists of 13 residues. V lost 3 bases and J lost 2, with 6 bases in between. CDR1 is SGHTA, CDR2 FQGNSA, per germline. The CDR3 nucleotides read TGTGCCAGCAGCTTCACCTACACAGATACGCAGTATTTT. It encodes CASSFTYTDTQYF.

V gene TRBV19 combines with J gene TRBJ1-2; D uncertain. The CDR3 has 13 residues. The germline V gene has CDR1 LNHDA and CDR2 SQIVND (reference sequence). V was shortened by 7 bases and J by 5 bases, with 14 bases between the two germline ends. CDR3 sequence reads: CASTSSRPYGYTF. The DNA of the CDR3 is TGTGCCAGTACCTCCAGTCGACCTTATGGCTACACCTTC.

Remarks on this clone: Other nucleotide sequences from this sample produce the same CDR3. V usage is TRBV18 and J usage is TRBJ2-7; no definite D call. The germline V gene encodes CDR1 KGHSH and CDR2 LQKENI. The CDR3 is 13 amino acids. V lost 0 bases, J lost 3 bases, and 6 bases lay in between. The CDR3 nucleotides read TGTGCCAGCTCACCACCGGGCAACTACGAGCAGTACTTC. This gives the protein CASSPPGNYEQYF.